This entry concerns a single T cell receptor beta chain. One end of the junction does not line up with germline, which may come from a read error. CDR3 length: 16 residues. The germline V gene encodes CDR1 SGHVS and CDR2 FNYEAQ. TCRdb's table, derived via immunoSEQ multiplex PCR, lists solely in-frame clones and lacks some. In the table there are around 400,000 clones, about nine tenths of which are singletons. This record belongs to a study of Ad26.COV2.S vaccination and SARS-CoV-2 variants. As to treatment: some 20 received Ad26.COV2.S at low or high dose, single or two shots; about 5 received placebo; per-sample allocation not given. Specimen acquisition occurred on day 63 following the initial vaccine or placebo injection.

The rearrangement links TRBV7-6 to TRBJ2-1; 7 nucleotides line up with TRBD2. The sequence came from a person between 18 and 65 years old who received the Ad26.COV2.S COVID-19 vaccine or a placebo. The source material was peripheral blood, sampled in a trial of Ad26.COV2.S vaccine versus placebo. CDR3 in DNA: TGTGCCAGCAGCCTAGCGAGACTAGCCTCCTACAATGAGCAGTTCTTC. It encodes CASSLARLASYNEQFF.